This passage covers 2 T cell receptor beta chains from one sample sequenced in a study of T-cell reconstitution after alpha-beta-depleted transplantation in children. General study points: Counts and diversity of T cells one year after transplant came mostly from newly produced T cells.

These receptors have no known antigen. Unique molecular identifiers were used in preparing the TCRbeta library. TCRdb reanalysed the PCR reads using MiXCR and keeps one entry per CDR3 protein. The sample shows hundreds of thousands of distinct CDR3 sequences, approximately 7.3% of them seen only once. The sample was peripheral blood, taken 360 days after TCRalphabeta/CD19-depleted stem cell transplant. Receptors originate from a female patient aged 2-9 years who had a stem cell transplant for Fanconi anemia, so the T cells may come from the graft donor.

The chain employs TRBV7-9 and TRBJ1-2, with D possibly TRBD1 on 5 matching bases. V was pared by 6 bases and J by 6 bases, with 11 bases between. Germline CDR1 and CDR2: SEHNR and FQNEAQ (reference sequence). This CDR3 is built from 12 residues. Here the CDR3 reads CASRPGRDGYTF. The CDR3 region has the DNA TGTGCCAGCAGACCGGGACGAGATGGCTACACCTTC.

This clonotype has more than one count but fewer than ten. The chain carries TRBV6-5 and TRBJ2-7; D is uncertain. Germline-derived CDR1 and CDR2 are MNHEY and SVGAGI. The CDR3 runs to 13 residues. With 2 bases removed from V and 0 bases from J, the gap between germline ends came to 5 bases. The CDR3 reads CASSYRPSYEQYF. The CDR3 region has the DNA TGTGCCAGCAGTTACAGGCCCTCCTACGAGCAGTACTTC.